A single sample is the source of the 28 T cell receptor beta chains below, sequenced in a study of T cells in Graves' hyperthyroidism and ophthalmopathy. Using RNA transcripts as the source, TCR beta CDR3 regions were amplified. First-round RT-PCR of the TCR CDR3 relied on the HTBI primer set. TCRdb ran MiXCR on the multiplex PCR reads and lists one entry per CDR3 protein. The sample comprises approximately 690,000 distinct CDR3 sequences, roughly 20% of which are singletons, and 34% rests with the top ten. The specimen was blood. The source is a man in his thirties or forties with Graves' ophthalmopathy.

This clonotype occurred a few times. The V call is TRBV19, the J call TRBJ2-2, with TRBD2 matching 8 bases. This CDR3 has 15 residues. V lost 5 bases, J lost 4 bases, and 6 bases stayed unmatched. Germline CDR1 LNHDA, CDR2 SQIVND (reference sequence). The CDR3 nucleotides are TGTGCCAGTAGTGGAGCGGGAGAAGTCACCGGGGAGCTGTTTTTT. Protein product: CASSGAGEVTGELFF. The whole variable domain, filled in from reference TRBV19 and TRBJ2-2, reads DGGITQSPKYLFRKEGQNVTLSCEQNLNHDAMYWYRQDPGQGLRLIYYSQIVNDFQKGDIAEGYSVSREKKESFPLTVTSAQKNPTAFYLCASSGAGEVTGELFFGEGSRLTVL.

This clonotype was observed a few times. J is TRBJ1-2 and V is TRBV25-1, with 8 bases matching TRBD1. V lost 3 bases and J lost 8; bases outside the gene matches: 8. Germline CDR1 MGHDK, CDR2 SYGVNS. The length of the CDR3 is 14 residues. The CDR3 DNA sequence: TGTGCCAGCAGTGAGGACAGGGTTACGGGAGGCTACACCTTC. Translation: CASSEDRVTGGYTF.

This chain uses TRBV5-6 with TRBJ2-7, with TRBD1 matching 8 bases. Trimming took 0 bases from V and 4 from J; bases not matched to a gene: 3. CDR1 and CDR2 (germline): SGHDT, YYEEEE. This CDR3 comprises 14 residues. This CDR3 reads CASSLGGQAYEQYF. The CDR3 DNA reads as TGTGCCAGCAGCTTGGGGGGACAGGCTTACGAGCAGTACTTC.

This clonotype came up many times. V and J are TRBV30 and TRBJ2-7; D could derive from TRBD1 or TRBD2 (7 bases each). Germline loops: CDR1 GTSNPN, CDR2 SVGIG (reference sequence). V lost 5 bases, J lost 2 bases, and 16 bases lay in between. This CDR3 comprises 14 residues. The CDR3 protein is CAWDQTGRAYEQYF. DNA of the CDR3: TGTGCCTGGGACCAGACAGGGAGGGCCTACGAGCAGTACTTC.

The chain couples TRBV7-9 to TRBJ1-4, with TRBD1 matching 7 bases. The CDR3 is made up of 14 amino acids. In germline, CDR1 is SEHNR, CDR2 FQNEAQ (reference sequence). V shed 6 bases and J 5 bases; nucleotides not matched to a gene: 6. CDR3 sequence (DNA): TGTGCCAGCAGTACGGGACAGATCAATGAAAAACTGTTTTTT. Encoded protein: CASSTGQINEKLFF.

This chain joins TRBV20-1 and TRBJ2-3; 7 bases fit TRBD1. CDR3 length equals 14 residues. The V gene's germline CDR1 is DFQATT and CDR2 SNEGSKA (reference sequence). The junction had 1 base not matched to a gene; V was cut back by 0 bases and J by 1 base. The CDR3 DNA follows: TGCAGTGCTAGAGATGACAGGGGCACAGATACGCAGTATTTT. It codes for CSARDDRGTDTQYF.

The CDR3, as DNA: TGTGCCAGCGGACCGACAGGGGGCTCTGGCGATACGCAGTATTTT. Its translation: CASGPTGGSGDTQYF. The chain carries TRBV5-6 and TRBJ2-3, with 10 bases lining up with TRBD1. J gave up 6 bases and V 7 bases, and 11 bases lay outside the gene matches. Per the germline V gene, CDR1 is SGHDT and CDR2 is YYEEEE. The CDR3 has 15 residues.

This clonotype was seen many times. The gene calls are TRBV6-5 and TRBJ2-1; 9 bases line up with TRBD2. The CDR3 extends over 15 amino acids. J gave up 0 bases and V 3 bases, and 0 bases lay outside the gene matches. CDR1 and CDR2 (germline): MNHEY, SVGAGI. For the CDR3, the DNA is TGTGCCAGCAGTTATAGCGGGAGCTCCTACAATGAGCAGTTCTTC. It encodes CASSYSGSSYNEQFF.

This clonotype was seen a handful of times. The chain carries TRBV6-4 and TRBJ2-3, with 7 nucleotides matching TRBD1. Germline V CDR1 and CDR2: MRHNA, SNTAGT. With V trimmed by 6 bases and J by 10 bases, 13 bases remained unmatched. The CDR3 consists of 14 residues. The DNA of the CDR3 is TGTGCCAGCAGACAAGATGAAGGGGGCTGGCCGCAGTATTTT. This codes for CASRQDEGGWPQYF.

J is TRBJ2-1 and V is TRBV9, with 7 bases aligning to TRBD2. J was trimmed by 2 bases and V by 0 bases; bases with no gene match: 2. This CDR3 contains 15 residues. The germline CDR1 and CDR2 sequences are SGDLS and YYNGEE. CDR3 in DNA: TGTGCCAGCAGCGTAGCGGGAGGCACCTACAATGAGCAGTTCTTC. It codes for CASSVAGGTYNEQFF.

The chain links TRBV20-1 to TRBJ1-2; D is unclear. This CDR3 has 14 amino acids. Germline assignment: CDR1 DFQATT and CDR2 SNEGSKA (reference sequence). The V gene lost 0 bases and the J gene lost 4 bases, with 12 bases spanning the gap. CDR3: CSAREAVSGYGYTF. In DNA form, the CDR3 reads TGCAGTGCTAGAGAAGCGGTTTCTGGCTATGGCTACACCTTC.

This clonotype was observed at least ten times. The chain employs TRBV7-2 and TRBJ1-1; D remains ambiguous. The germline CDR1 and CDR2 sequences are SGHTA and FQGNSA. Trimming left V 6 bases short and J 4 bases short, with 12 bases between. This CDR3 contains 13 residues. CDR3 DNA sequence: TGTGCCAGCAGTCAGAACGGCATCACTGAAGCTTTCTTT. Protein product: CASSQNGITEAFF.

The V and J genes are TRBV7-2 and TRBJ2-4; the D is unclear. Germline values: CDR1 SGHTA, CDR2 FQGNSA. The V end lost 1 base, the J end lost 8 bases, and 6 bases lay between the germline ends. CDR3 length: 12 amino acids. The CDR3 protein is CASSLGGDIQYF. CDR3 bases: TGTGCCAGCAGCTTAGGAGGAGACATTCAGTACTTC. Filled out from reference TRBV7-2 and TRBJ2-4, the complete variable domain reads GAGVSQSPSNKVTEKGKDVELRCDPISGHTALYWYRQSLGQGLEFLIYFQGNSAPDKSGLPSDRFSAERTGGSVSTLTIQRTQQEDSAVYLCASSLGGDIQYFGAGTRLSVL.

This clonotype was counted a few times. The chain recombines TRBV20-1 with TRBJ1-5, with 7 positions matching TRBD1. CDR3 size: 14 residues. V was clipped by 6 bases and J by 3 bases; unmatched bases: 8. Germline CDR1 and CDR2: DFQATT and SNEGSKA (reference sequence). The chain's CDR3 is CSARSTGDNQPQHF. DNA of the CDR3: TGCAGTGCGCGCTCCACAGGGGACAATCAGCCCCAGCATTTT.

The chain combines TRBV12-5 with TRBJ1-1, with D hard to call. From germline, CDR1 is LGHNT and CDR2 FRNRAP. The CDR3 runs to 12 residues. V was clipped by 6 bases and J by 5 bases, with 10 bases between them. Here the CDR3 reads CASGSGGTEAFF. The CDR3 DNA sequence: TGTGCTAGTGGGTCGGGAGGTACTGAAGCTTTCTTT.

The chain has TRBV10-1 and TRBJ2-7, with TRBD1 matching over 7 bases. This CDR3 spans 11 amino acids. V shed 9 bases and J 7 bases; nucleotides not matched to a gene: 6. Germline V gene lookup returns CDR1 WNHNN and CDR2 SYGVQD (reference sequence). The DNA for the CDR3 is TGCGCCAGTGGACAGGTCTGGGAGCAGTACTTC. It specifies CASGQVWEQYF.

This clonotype has just a few counts. This chain links TRBV29-1 with TRBJ2-1; TRBD2 matches 11 bases. This CDR3 has 14 amino acids. The J segment lost 4 bases and the V segment lost 6 bases, leaving 5 bases of the junction unmatched. The germline CDR1 and CDR2 sequences are SQVTM and ANQGSEA. Here the CDR3 DNA reads TGCAGCGTGACCGGGACTAGCGGTTACAATGAGCAGTTCTTC. This gives the protein CSVTGTSGYNEQFF.

This clonotype was seen a few times. The chain carries TRBV11-2 and TRBJ2-4; 9 nucleotides agree with TRBD1. Germline assignment: CDR1 SGHAT and CDR2 FQNNGV. With V trimmed by 1 base and J by 8 bases, 3 bases remained unmatched. CDR3 size: 14 residues. CDR3 amino acids: CASSLVGQGYIQYF. For the CDR3, the DNA is TGTGCCAGCAGCTTAGTGGGACAGGGATACATTCAGTACTTC.

The genes are TRBV28 and TRBJ2-7; possibly TRBD1 for D (6 bases). The CDR3 extends over 14 amino acids. Germline assignment: CDR1 MDHEN and CDR2 SYDVKM. The V gene lost 6 bases and the J gene lost 2 bases, with 14 bases spanning the gap. CDR3 DNA sequence: TGTGCCAGCAGCCGCTCACAGGGAACCTACGAGCAGTACTTC. It codes for CASSRSQGTYEQYF.

Only a few counts were recorded for this clonotype. The gene calls are TRBV5-1 and TRBJ2-7, with TRBD1 as a possible D gene (6 bases). CDR3 size: 14 residues. Germline CDR1 and CDR2: SGHRS and YFSETQ. The V and J ends lost 4 bases and 2 bases respectively, with 13 bases between them. The CDR3, as DNA: TGCGCCAGCAGCCCAACGACAGGTACCTACGAGCAGTACTTC. This sequence encodes CASSPTTGTYEQYF.

The chain combines TRBV27 with TRBJ2-3; 12 positions match TRBD2. CDR3 size: 17 residues. J was trimmed by 5 bases and V by 5 bases; bases with no gene match: 11. CDR1 MNHEY and CDR2 SMNVEV come from the germline V gene (reference sequence). CDR3 in DNA: TGTGCCAGCAGTCTCCGCCTAGCGGGAGGGCCCGGAGATACGCAGTATTTT. Translation: CASSLRLAGGPGDTQYF.

The chain couples TRBV6-9 to TRBJ2-2; D might be TRBD2 (6 bases). The ends were cut back, 4 bases at V and 0 bases at J, with 18 bases in the middle. From germline, CDR1 is MNHGY and CDR2 SVAAGI. CDR3 length: 18 residues. CDR3 sequence (DNA): TGTGCCAGCAGTTCGGACCCCGGACTACTCGCGAACACCGGGGAGCTGTTTTTT. Protein product: CASSSDPGLLANTGELFF.

The CDR3 sequence is CASSLKAVEKLFF. The CDR3 region has the DNA TGTGCCAGCAGTTTGAAAGCAGTGGAGAAACTGTTTTTT. The genes are TRBV28 and TRBJ1-4; no reliable D call. Trimming took 3 bases from V and 11 from J, leaving 13 bases between them. The CDR3 is 13 residues long. The germline V gene encodes CDR1 MDHEN and CDR2 SYDVKM.

The chain combines TRBV7-9 with TRBJ2-7, with no clear D. The CDR3 extends over 14 amino acids. CDR1 is SEHNR, CDR2 FQNEAQ, per germline (reference sequence). Trimming took off 4 bases at V and 4 bases at J, with 14 bases between the two ends. The CDR3 nucleotides read TGTGCCAGCAGCTCACCTAGTTTTGGTTACGAGCAGTACTTC. It codes for CASSSPSFGYEQYF.

A few counts support this clonotype. The chain joins TRBV6-5 to TRBJ1-5; D unclear. Trimming removed 0 bases from V and 0 bases from J, with 15 bases in between. This CDR3 has 18 amino acids. Germline CDR1 is MNHEY and CDR2 is SVGAGI. The CDR3 DNA is TGTGCCAGCAGTTACTCGGGCAGGAACCTTTATAGCAATCAGCCCCAGCATTTT. The encoded protein is CASSYSGRNLYSNQPQHF.

This clonotype occurred many times. The chain joins TRBV28 to TRBJ1-4, with 8 bases lining up with TRBD1. Germline-derived CDR1 and CDR2 are MDHEN and SYDVKM. The J segment lost 7 bases and the V segment lost 7 bases, leaving 8 bases of the junction unmatched. This CDR3 comprises 14 residues. The DNA for the CDR3 is TGTGCCAGCATAGCAGGGGGCTTGAGTGAAAAACTGTTTTTT. This codes for CASIAGGLSEKLFF.

The sample holds one count of this clonotype. This rearrangement joins TRBV30 to TRBJ2-6; a weak D match, TRBD2 (6 bases). Per germline, CDR1 GTSNPN and CDR2 SVGIG (reference sequence). The CDR3 consists of 15 residues. Trimming shortened V by 0 bases and J by 5 bases, and 11 bases separated the two germline ends. The CDR3 spells CAWSVARGRANVLTF. In DNA, the CDR3 is TGTGCCTGGAGTGTTGCACGGGGGAGGGCCAACGTCCTGACTTTC.

This clonotype was seen more than once but under ten times. This chain links TRBV6-2 or TRBV6-3 with TRBJ2-1; TRBD2 aligns across 10 bases. Germline V gives CDR1 MNHEY, CDR2 SVGEGT. The CDR3 covers 17 residues. The J segment lost 5 bases and the V segment lost 2 bases, leaving 9 bases of the junction unmatched. Written as DNA, the CDR3 is TGTGCCAGCAGTTACGAATGGGGGACTAGCGAGAACAATGAGCAGTTCTTC. It encodes CASSYEWGTSENNEQFF.